The sequence of this T cell receptor (beta chain) was determined in a study of monozygotic twins with inflammatory bowel disease. As to this clonotype: No antigen is known for it.

UMIs incorporating a 6-nucleotide sample barcode were appended by means of template switching. Using TCRalpha and TCRbeta cDNA, the researchers carried out two nested PCRs that lasted roughly 16 and 10 cycles. TCRdb reprocessed the 5' RACE reads and reports one entry per CDR3 protein, with no DNA. The table for this sample gives 400,000 to 500,000 distinct CDR3 sequences. The study's findings and limits: Compared with healthy twins, IBD patients shared fewer clonotypes with others, especially with disease activity. In the analysis, different T cell subtypes could not be told apart.

The CDR3 length is 15 residues. The V gene's germline CDR1 is SGHNT and CDR2 YENEEA. This sequence joins TRBV11-3 and TRBJ2-5; the D call of TRBD2 rests on TCRdb alone, since no DNA is present to check it. Input material: blood. This receptor was obtained from a human donor with ulcerative colitis or Crohn's disease, or a healthy co-twin of an affected twin (not recorded which). This CDR3 reads CASSPGSTFGETQYF.